The source of this TCR beta chain is a study of long-term antiretroviral therapy in people with HIV. Runs used v3.0 of the immunoSEQ assay and were done at survey level. 40,000-50,000 T-cell genomes per sample were the sequencing target. Here immunoSEQ multiplex PCR was the method, and the copy in TCRdb shows in-frame clones only, minus some. The data contain 35,000 to 55,000 clones, nearly 95% of them singletons. About this clone itself: Its antigen is not identified.

Participants living with HIV all received treatment in the United States. The CDR3 totals 14 residues. The V end lost 5 bases, the J end lost 1 base, and 9 bases lay between the germline ends. The V gene's germline CDR1 is LNHDA and CDR2 SQIVND (reference sequence). Study-level points and caveats: The study found narrower CDR3 length ranges in HIV repertoires than in controls.

The clonotype originates from a woman aged 45 to 65 with HIV. The V call is TRBV19, the J call TRBJ1-3; possible D gene TRBD1, 5 bases. The sample was unsorted PBMCs, taken 3.7 years after starting antiretroviral therapy. The CDR3: CASSDSRSGNTIYF. The CDR3 DNA sequence: TGTGCCAGTAGTGACAGCAGATCTGGAAACACCATATATTTT.